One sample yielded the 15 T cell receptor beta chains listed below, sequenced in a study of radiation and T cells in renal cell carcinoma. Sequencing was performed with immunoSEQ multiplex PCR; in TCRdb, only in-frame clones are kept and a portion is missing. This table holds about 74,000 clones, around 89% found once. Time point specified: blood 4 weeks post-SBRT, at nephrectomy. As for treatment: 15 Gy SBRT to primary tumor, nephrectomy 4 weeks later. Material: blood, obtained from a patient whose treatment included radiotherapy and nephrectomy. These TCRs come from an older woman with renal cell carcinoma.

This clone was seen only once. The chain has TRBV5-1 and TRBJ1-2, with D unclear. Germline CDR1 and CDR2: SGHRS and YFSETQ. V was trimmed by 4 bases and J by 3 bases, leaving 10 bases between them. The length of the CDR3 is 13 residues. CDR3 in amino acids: CASSPFRDYGYTF. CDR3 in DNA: TGCGCCAGCAGCCCCTTCCGGGACTATGGCTACACCTTC.

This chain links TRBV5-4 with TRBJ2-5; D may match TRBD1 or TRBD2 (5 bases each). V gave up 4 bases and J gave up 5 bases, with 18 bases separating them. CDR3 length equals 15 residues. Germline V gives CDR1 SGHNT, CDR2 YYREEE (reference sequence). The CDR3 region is CASSALHGGGETQYF. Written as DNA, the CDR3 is TGTGCCAGCAGCGCCCTACATGGGGGTGGCGAGACCCAGTACTTC.

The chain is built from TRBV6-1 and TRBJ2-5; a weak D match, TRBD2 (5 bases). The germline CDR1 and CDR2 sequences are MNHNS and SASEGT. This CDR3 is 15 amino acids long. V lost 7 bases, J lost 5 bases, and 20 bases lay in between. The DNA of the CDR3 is TGTGCCAGCATCCAAACCTACGGAGGAAGGGAGACCCAGTACTTC. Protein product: CASIQTYGGRETQYF.

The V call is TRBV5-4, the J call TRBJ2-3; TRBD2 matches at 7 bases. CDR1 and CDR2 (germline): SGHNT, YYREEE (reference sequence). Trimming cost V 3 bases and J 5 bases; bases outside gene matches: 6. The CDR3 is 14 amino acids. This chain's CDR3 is CASSWEGQGDTQYF. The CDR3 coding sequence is TGTGCCAGCAGCTGGGAGGGTCAGGGAGATACGCAGTATTTT. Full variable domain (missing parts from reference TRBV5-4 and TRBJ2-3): ETGVTQSPTHLIKTRGQQVTLRCSSQSGHNTVSWYQQALGQGPQFIFQYYREEENGRGNFPPRFSGLQFPNYSSELNVNALELDDSALYLCASSWEGQGDTQYFGPGTRLTVL.

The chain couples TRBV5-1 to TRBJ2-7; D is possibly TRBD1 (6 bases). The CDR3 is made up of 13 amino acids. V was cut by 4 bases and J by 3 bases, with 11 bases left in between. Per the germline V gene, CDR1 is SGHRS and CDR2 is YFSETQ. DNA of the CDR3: TGCGCCAGCAGCGAGGGACAATTCTACGAGCAGTACTTC. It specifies CASSEGQFYEQYF.

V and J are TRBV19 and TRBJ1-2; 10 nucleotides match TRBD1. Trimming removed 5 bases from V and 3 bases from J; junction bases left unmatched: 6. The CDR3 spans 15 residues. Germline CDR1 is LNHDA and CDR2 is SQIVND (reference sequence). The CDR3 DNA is TGTGCCAGTAGTCTATGGACAGGGGGTGACTATGGCTACACCTTC. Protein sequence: CASSLWTGGDYGYTF.

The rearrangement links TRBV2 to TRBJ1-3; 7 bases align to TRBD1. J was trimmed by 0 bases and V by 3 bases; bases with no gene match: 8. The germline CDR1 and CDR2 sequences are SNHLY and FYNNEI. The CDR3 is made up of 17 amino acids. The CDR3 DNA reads TGTGCCAGCAGTGAGGGAGGGACAGTCGTCTCTGGAAACACCATATATTTT. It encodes CASSEGGTVVSGNTIYF.

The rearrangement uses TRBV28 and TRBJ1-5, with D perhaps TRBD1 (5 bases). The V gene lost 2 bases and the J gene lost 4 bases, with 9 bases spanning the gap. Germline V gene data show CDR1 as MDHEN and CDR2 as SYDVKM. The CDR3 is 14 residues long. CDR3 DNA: TGTGCCAGCAGTTTAGGGGCGGGGAATCAGCCCCAGCATTTT. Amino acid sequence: CASSLGAGNQPQHF. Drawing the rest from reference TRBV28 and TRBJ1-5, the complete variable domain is DVKVTQSSRYLVKRTGEKVFLECVQDMDHENMFWYRQDPGLGLRLIYFSYDVKMKEKGDIPEGYSVSREKKERFSLILESASTNQTSMYLCASSLGAGNQPQHFGDGTRLSIL.

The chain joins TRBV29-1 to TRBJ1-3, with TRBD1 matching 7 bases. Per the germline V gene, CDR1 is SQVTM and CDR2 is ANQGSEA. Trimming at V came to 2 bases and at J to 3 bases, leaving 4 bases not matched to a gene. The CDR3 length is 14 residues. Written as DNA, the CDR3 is TGCAGCGTTGAAAGTAACAGGGGTGGAAACACCATATATTTT. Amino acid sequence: CSVESNRGGNTIYF.

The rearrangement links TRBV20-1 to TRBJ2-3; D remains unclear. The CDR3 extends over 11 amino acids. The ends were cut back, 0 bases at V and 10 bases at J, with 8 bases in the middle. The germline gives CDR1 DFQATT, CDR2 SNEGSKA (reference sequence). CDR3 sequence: CSAREVGAQYF. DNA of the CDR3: TGCAGTGCTAGAGAGGTTGGTGCGCAGTATTTT.

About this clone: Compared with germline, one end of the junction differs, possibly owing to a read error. The CDR3 loop is CASSLLTENGKLFF. The DNA for the CDR3 is TGTGCCAGCAGTTTACTGACAGAAAATGGAAAACTGTTTTTT. The genes are TRBV28 and TRBJ1-4, with TRBD1 as a possible D gene (5 bases). The CDR3 has 14 amino acids. The germline V gene encodes CDR1 MDHEN and CDR2 SYDVKM.

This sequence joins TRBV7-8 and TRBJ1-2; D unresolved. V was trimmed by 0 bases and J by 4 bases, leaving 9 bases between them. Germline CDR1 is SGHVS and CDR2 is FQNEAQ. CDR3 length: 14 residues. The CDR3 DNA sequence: TGTGCCAGCAGCTTAGCCGGGGAACTCTATGGCTACACCTTC. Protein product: CASSLAGELYGYTF.

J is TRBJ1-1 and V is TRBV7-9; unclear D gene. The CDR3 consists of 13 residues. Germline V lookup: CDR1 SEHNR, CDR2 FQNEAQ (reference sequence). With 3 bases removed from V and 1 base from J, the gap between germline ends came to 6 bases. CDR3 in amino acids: CASSFRQNTEAFF. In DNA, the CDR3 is TGTGCCAGCAGCTTTCGGCAGAACACTGAAGCTTTCTTT. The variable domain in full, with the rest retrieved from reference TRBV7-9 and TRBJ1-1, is DTGVSQNPRHKITKRGQNVTFRCDPISEHNRLYWYRQTLGQGPEFLTYFQNEAQLEKSRLLSDRFSAERPKGSFSTLEIQRTEQGDSAMYLCASSFRQNTEAFFGQGTRLTVV.

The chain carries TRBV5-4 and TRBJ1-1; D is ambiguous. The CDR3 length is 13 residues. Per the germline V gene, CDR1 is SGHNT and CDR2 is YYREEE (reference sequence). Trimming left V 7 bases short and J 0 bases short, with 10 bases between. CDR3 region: CASGWALNTEAFF. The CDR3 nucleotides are TGTGCCAGCGGGTGGGCATTGAACACTGAAGCTTTCTTT. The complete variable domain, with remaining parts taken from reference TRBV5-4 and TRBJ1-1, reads ETGVTQSPTHLIKTRGQQVTLRCSSQSGHNTVSWYQQALGQGPQFIFQYYREEENGRGNFPPRFSGLQFPNYSSELNVNALELDDSALYLCASGWALNTEAFFGQGTRLTVV.

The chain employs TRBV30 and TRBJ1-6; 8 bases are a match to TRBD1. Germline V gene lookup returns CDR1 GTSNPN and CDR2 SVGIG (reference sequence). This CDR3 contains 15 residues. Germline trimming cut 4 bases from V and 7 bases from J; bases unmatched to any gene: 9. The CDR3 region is CAWTPRQGINSPLHF. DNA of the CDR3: TGTGCCTGGACCCCTCGACAGGGGATAAATTCACCCCTCCACTTT.